A single sample is the source of the 2 T cell receptor beta chains below, sequenced in a study of OX40 agonist ivuxolimab in advanced cancers. TCRdb's table, derived via immunoSEQ multiplex PCR, lists solely in-frame clones and lacks some. The table shows some 45,000 clones, with approximately 80% occurring only once. The specimen comprised CD4+ or CD8+ T cells sorted from blood, sampled in a trial of the OX40 agonist ivuxolimab. These receptors all stem from an adult with an advanced solid tumor such as melanoma, head and neck, liver or kidney cancer.

In nucleotides, the CDR3 is TGTGCCAGCAGCTTAGGGGGGGGAAGCTCCTACAATGAGCAGTTCTTC. It encodes CASSLGGGSSYNEQFF. V and J are TRBV11-3 and TRBJ2-1; TRBD2 aligns across 7 bases. CDR1 is SGHNT and CDR2 is YENEEA in the germline V gene. This CDR3 has 16 amino acids. V gave up 1 base and J gave up 0 bases; unmatched junction bases: 3.

The chain employs TRBV25-1 and TRBJ2-1; maybe TRBD1 (6 bases). Germline loops: CDR1 MGHDK, CDR2 SYGVNS. This CDR3 spans 13 amino acids. Trimming stripped 6 bases from V and 4 bases from J, with 10 bases between. The CDR3 is CASRPTGYNEQFF. The CDR3 DNA follows: TGTGCCAGCAGGCCCACAGGGTACAATGAGCAGTTCTTC. Using reference TRBV25-1 and TRBJ2-1 for the parts outside the CDR3, the full variable domain is EADIYQTPRYLVIGTGKKITLECSQTMGHDKMYWYQQDPGMELHLIHYSYGVNSTEKGDLSSESTVSRIRTEHFPLTLESARPSHTSQYLCASRPTGYNEQFFGPGTRLTVL.